This T cell receptor beta chain originates from a study of CD8+ T cells in alopecia areata. On this clone itself: Its cognate antigen is unknown. Relative to the germline gene, one junction end is altered; a read error may explain this.

General study points: Alopecia totalis/universalis scalp especially showed more expanded CD8+ clones than normal scalp.

The CDR3 runs to 13 residues. Germline V gene data show CDR1 as SSHAT and CDR2 as FNYEAQ (reference sequence). RNA was extracted and reverse transcribed into cDNA as the sequencing template. Libraries were prepared by immunoSEQ multiplex PCR; TCRdb keeps only in-frame clonotypes and omits some of them. The sample includes roughly 250,000 clones, under 80% seen only once; the top ten take 1% to 1.5%. This TCR was sampled from a human donor with alopecia areata. The chain combines TRBV7-7 with TRBJ2-5; tentative D call: TRBD2 (5 bases). The sample consisted of CD4+ T cells sorted from blood, taken at week 0. The CDR3 reads CASSPGLQETQYF. In nucleotides, the CDR3 is TGTGCTAGCAGCCCCGGACTGCAAGAGACCCAGTACTTC.